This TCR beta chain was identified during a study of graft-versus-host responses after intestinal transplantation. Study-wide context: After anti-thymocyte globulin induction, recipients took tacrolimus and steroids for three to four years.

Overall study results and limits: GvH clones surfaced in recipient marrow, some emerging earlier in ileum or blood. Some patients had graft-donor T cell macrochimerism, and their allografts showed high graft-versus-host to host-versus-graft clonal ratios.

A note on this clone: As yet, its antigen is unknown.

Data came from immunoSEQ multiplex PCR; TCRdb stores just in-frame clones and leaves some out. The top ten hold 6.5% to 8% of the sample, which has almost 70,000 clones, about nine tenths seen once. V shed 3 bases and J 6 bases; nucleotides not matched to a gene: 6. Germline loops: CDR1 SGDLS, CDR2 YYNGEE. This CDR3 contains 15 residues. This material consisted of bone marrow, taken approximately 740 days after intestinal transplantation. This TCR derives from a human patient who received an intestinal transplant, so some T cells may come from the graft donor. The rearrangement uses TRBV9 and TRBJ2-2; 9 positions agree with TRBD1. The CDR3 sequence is CASSAQGASAGELFF. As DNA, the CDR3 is TGTGCCAGCAGCGCACAGGGGGCGAGCGCCGGGGAGCTGTTTTTT.